This T cell receptor beta chain was identified in a study of T cells in Graves' hyperthyroidism and ophthalmopathy. The V end lost 0 bases, the J end lost 2 bases, and 7 bases lay between the germline ends. Germline loops: CDR1 SGHAT, CDR2 FQNNGV. This CDR3 is 15 amino acids long. Diagnosis of hyperthyroidism was new in patients aged 18 to 65, and its duration was under 2 months. Those patients with uncontrolled infection, other autoimmune disease, pregnancy or lactation were excluded. TCR beta CDR3 region amplification was performed from RNA transcripts. The HTBI set primed first-round TCR CDR3 RT-PCR. TCRdb reanalysed the multiplex PCR reads using MiXCR and keeps one entry per CDR3 protein. The data contain almost 600,000 distinct CDR3 sequences, around 45% of them singletons. Points on this clonotype: No antigen is known for it.

Study-level findings and limits: Most thyroid clonotypes with frequency above 0.001 were detected in blood. The model forecast ophthalmopathy, anticipating it by a median about 7 months before onset.

The origin of this receptor is a woman aged 18-29 years with Graves' hyperthyroidism. Sequencing used peripheral blood or thyroid tissue (not recorded which). The V and J genes are TRBV11-2 and TRBJ1-4; D is unresolved. The CDR3 spells CASSLDVGTNEKLFF. The CDR3 DNA reads TGTGCCAGCAGCTTAGATGTTGGGACTAATGAAAAACTGTTTTTT.